The TCR beta chain described here comes from a study of CD8+ T cells in alopecia areata. This clone was observed a single time. The CDR3 length is 16 residues. Germline-derived CDR1 and CDR2 are SGHTA and FQGTGA. V lost 5 bases, J lost 5 bases, and 10 bases stayed unmatched. Extraction of RNA preceded its reverse transcription into cDNA, which served as the sequencing template. Data came from immunoSEQ multiplex PCR; TCRdb stores just in-frame clones and leaves some out. The sample holds roughly 220,000 clones, approximately 38% seen once. Specified treatment: oral pan-JAK inhibitor, 5-10 mg twice daily.

The chain recombines TRBV7-3 with TRBJ2-3, with 10 bases lining up with TRBD1. The sample consisted of CD4+ T cells sorted from blood, taken between weeks 30 and 35, from a patient treated with tofacitinib. This TCR was recovered from a human donor with alopecia areata. The CDR3 sequence: CASSPTGQGIGDTQYF. The CDR3 region has the DNA TGTGCCAGCAGCCCAACGGGACAGGGGATTGGAGATACGCAGTATTTT.